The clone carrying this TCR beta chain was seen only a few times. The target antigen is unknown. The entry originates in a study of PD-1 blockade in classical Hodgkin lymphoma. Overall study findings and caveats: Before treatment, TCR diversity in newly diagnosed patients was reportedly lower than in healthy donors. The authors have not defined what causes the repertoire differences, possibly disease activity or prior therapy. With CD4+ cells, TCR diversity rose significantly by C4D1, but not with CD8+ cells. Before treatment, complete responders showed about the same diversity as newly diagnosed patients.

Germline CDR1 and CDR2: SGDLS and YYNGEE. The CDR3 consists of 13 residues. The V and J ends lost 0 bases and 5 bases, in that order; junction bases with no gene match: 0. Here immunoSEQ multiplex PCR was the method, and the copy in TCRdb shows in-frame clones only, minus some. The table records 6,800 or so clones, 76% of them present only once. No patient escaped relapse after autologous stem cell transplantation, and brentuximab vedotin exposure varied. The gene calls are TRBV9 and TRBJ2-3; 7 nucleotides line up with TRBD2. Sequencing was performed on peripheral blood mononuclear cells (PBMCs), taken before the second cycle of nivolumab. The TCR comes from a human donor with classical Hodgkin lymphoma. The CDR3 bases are TGTGCCAGCAGCGTAGGCGGGGGAGATACGCAGTATTTT. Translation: CASSVGGGDTQYF.